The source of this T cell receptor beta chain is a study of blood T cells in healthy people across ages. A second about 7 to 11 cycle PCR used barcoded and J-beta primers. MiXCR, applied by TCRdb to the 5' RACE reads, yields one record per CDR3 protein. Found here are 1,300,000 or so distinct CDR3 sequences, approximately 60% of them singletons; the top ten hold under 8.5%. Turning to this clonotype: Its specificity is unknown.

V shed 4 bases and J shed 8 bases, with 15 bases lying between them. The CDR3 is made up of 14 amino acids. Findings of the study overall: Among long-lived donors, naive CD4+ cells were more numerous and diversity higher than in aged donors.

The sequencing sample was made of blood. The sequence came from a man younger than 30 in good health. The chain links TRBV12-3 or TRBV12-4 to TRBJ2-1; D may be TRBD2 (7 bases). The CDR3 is CASSWAGEGDEQFF. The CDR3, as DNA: TGTGCCAGCAGTTGGGCGGGAGAGGGGGATGAGCAGTTCTTC.